This TCR beta chain was captured by sequencing in a study of CD8 T cells in ankylosing spondylitis. The study's findings and limits: From matched ankylosing spondylitis synovial fluid, disease-linked clones were reportedly recovered at significantly enriched levels. Ankylosing spondylitis blood seemed to carry a telltale TCR beta motif made of eight highly homologous variants. Relatively scarce in peripheral blood, disease-linked clones were CD8+.

V lost 4 bases and J lost 2; bases outside the gene matches: 3. CDR1 and CDR2 from the germline V gene are SGHRS and YFSETQ. The CDR3 extends over 14 amino acids. Scientists made TCR beta libraries using quantitative 5'-RACE with molecular barcodes. TCRdb re-analysed the 5' RACE reads in MiXCR, keeping a single row per CDR3 protein. The data contain about 340,000 distinct CDR3 sequences, 20% of them singletons. Comments on this clonotype: Its target is unknown.

The chain joins TRBV5-1 to TRBJ2-5, with 9 positions matching TRBD1. Sequencing was carried out using blood, either unsorted or a sorted T cell fraction (not recorded which). The TCR was taken from a male donor with ankylosing spondylitis or in good health (not recorded which). The CDR3 region is CASSLQGAQETQYF. The CDR3 DNA sequence: TGCGCCAGCAGCCTACAGGGGGCACAAGAGACCCAGTACTTC.